The 30 T cell receptor beta chains below come from one sample, sequenced in a study of blood T cell repertoires in COVID-19. Libraries were prepared by immunoSEQ multiplex PCR; TCRdb keeps only in-frame clonotypes and omits some of them. The sample holds fewer than 350,000 clones, around 90% seen once. Sequencing used PBMCs or T cells enriched from blood (not recorded which). These receptors all come from a woman aged 30 to 39 who had recovered from COVID-19.

This clone has just one count. The chain employs TRBV3-1 (or the pseudogene TRBV3-2) and TRBJ1-1; possible D gene TRBD1, 6 bases. Trimming left V 3 bases short and J 4 bases short, with 15 bases between. Looked up from germline, CDR1 is LGHDT and CDR2 is YNNKEL (reference sequence). The CDR3 runs to 15 residues. CDR3 DNA: TGTGCCAGCAGCCAGGGGGGGCGTTTGGGCACTGAAGCTTTCTTT. Its protein is CASSQGGRLGTEAFF.

V and J are TRBV27 and TRBJ1-2; D might be TRBD1 (6 bases). The CDR3 runs to 14 residues. From germline, CDR1 is MNHEY and CDR2 SMNVEV (reference sequence). V was cut by 4 bases and J by 3 bases, with 12 bases left in between. The CDR3 region is CASSSGGAHYGYTF. The CDR3 DNA reads TGTGCCAGCAGTTCGGGGGGGGCCCACTATGGCTACACCTTC.

The chain is built from TRBV6-1 and TRBJ2-5, with a weak D call TRBD2 (6 bases). The V end lost 1 base, the J end lost 2 bases, and 8 bases lay between the germline ends. This CDR3 comprises 14 residues. In germline, CDR1 is MNHNS, CDR2 SASEGT. DNA of the CDR3: TGTGCCAGCAGTGAAGGAGGAGGGCAAGAGACCCAGTACTTC. Translation: CASSEGGGQETQYF.

This clone was seen a few times. J is TRBJ1-1 and V is TRBV30, with unresolved D. The CDR3 length is 16 residues. With 4 bases removed from V and 0 bases from J, the gap between germline ends came to 18 bases. CDR1 is GTSNPN, CDR2 SVGIG, per germline (reference sequence). The CDR3 spells CAWIFGGSLMNTEAFF. For the CDR3, the DNA is TGTGCCTGGATCTTTGGAGGGTCTTTAATGAACACTGAAGCTTTCTTT.

The chain employs TRBV5-4 and TRBJ2-1; TRBD2 might be the D (5 bases). There are 16 residues in the CDR3. The V end lost 0 bases, the J end lost 0 bases, and 10 bases lay between the germline ends. Germline CDR1 SGHNT, CDR2 YYREEE (reference sequence). CDR3 sequence reads: CASSLATTSSYNEQFF. In DNA form, the CDR3 reads TGTGCCAGCAGCTTGGCCACTACTAGCTCCTACAATGAGCAGTTCTTC.

The J gene is TRBJ1-2, the V gene TRBV28; possible D gene TRBD1, 6 bases. Germline-derived CDR1 and CDR2 are MDHEN and SYDVKM. V was shortened by 0 bases and J by 1 base, with 18 bases between the two germline ends. The CDR3 is made up of 18 amino acids. The CDR3, as DNA: TGTGCCAGCAGTTTATGGTTGGGGGGGCGCAAAATTAACTATGGCTACACCTTC. This codes for CASSLWLGGRKINYGYTF.

The V call is TRBV9, the J call TRBJ2-3, with a tentative D call TRBD2 (6 bases). Germline V gives CDR1 SGDLS, CDR2 YYNGEE. The V end was cut by 4 bases, the J end by 6 bases, with 18 bases between. This CDR3 is 15 amino acids long. The CDR3 DNA is TGTGCCAGCAGCTCCGGGAGAGGGGAGTGGGATACGCAGTATTTT. This encodes CASSSGRGEWDTQYF.

This clone was detected only a few times. This chain connects TRBV4-3 to TRBJ1-2; no clear D. The CDR3 runs to 13 residues. V lost 0 bases, J lost 7 bases, and 9 bases lay in between. Per germline, CDR1 LGHNA and CDR2 YSLEER. Here the CDR3 reads CASSQDIRVGYTF. For the CDR3, the DNA is TGCGCCAGCAGCCAAGACATTCGGGTTGGCTACACCTTC.

This clone was seen only a few times. The chain couples TRBV5-1 to TRBJ2-7, with a weak D call TRBD2 (5 bases). Trimming removed 6 bases at V and 0 bases at J, with 16 bases between. This CDR3 has 15 amino acids. In germline, CDR1 is SGHRS, CDR2 YFSETQ. The CDR3 loop is CASNEGSLYSYEQYF. CDR3 DNA sequence: TGCGCCAGCAATGAGGGCTCCCTTTACTCCTACGAGCAGTACTTC.

This clone occurred once. The V call is TRBV18, the J call TRBJ2-3, with D possibly matching TRBD2 (6 bases). CDR1 is KGHSH, CDR2 LQKENI, per germline. Between the trimmed V and J ends, which lost 1 base and 1 base, there was a span of 6 bases. This CDR3 is 14 amino acids long. The CDR3 region is CASSPLAGTDTQYF. The CDR3, as DNA: TGTGCCAGCTCACCACTAGCGGGCACAGATACGCAGTATTTT.

The chain recombines TRBV10-3 with TRBJ2-7; D ambiguous. Germline loops: CDR1 ENHRY, CDR2 SYGVKD. V shed 3 bases and J shed 2 bases, with 2 bases lying between them. This CDR3 has 11 residues. The CDR3 sequence is CAISDTYEQYF. For the CDR3, the DNA is TGTGCCATCAGTGACACCTACGAGCAGTACTTC.

The chain couples TRBV28 to TRBJ1-2, with D unresolved. CDR1 is MDHEN and CDR2 is SYDVKM in the germline V gene. Trimming took off 6 bases at V and 3 bases at J, with 11 bases between the two ends. The CDR3 spans 13 residues. CDR3 amino acids: CASSRALYYGYTF. Written as DNA, the CDR3 is TGTGCCAGCAGCCGAGCCCTATACTATGGCTACACCTTC.

This sequence joins TRBV27 and TRBJ1-5, with D hard to call. V was shortened by 0 bases and J by 4 bases, with 13 bases between the two germline ends. Germline CDR1 reads MNHEY; CDR2 reads SMNVEV (reference sequence). The length of the CDR3 is 16 residues. This chain's CDR3 is CASSLSRDLLNQPQHF. CDR3 nucleotide sequence: TGTGCCAGCAGTTTATCGAGGGATCTTCTGAATCAGCCCCAGCATTTT.

V is TRBV6-2 or TRBV6-3 and J is TRBJ2-5; possibly TRBD1 for D (6 bases). V was pared by 3 bases and J by 0 bases, with 8 bases between. Germline values: CDR1 MNHEY, CDR2 SVGEGT. CDR3 length: 14 residues. The CDR3 region has the DNA TGTGCCAGCAGTTATGGGGACAACCAAGAGACCCAGTACTTC. Its protein is CASSYGDNQETQYF.

J is TRBJ1-1 and V is TRBV13; unclear D gene. Trimming left V 1 base short and J 7 bases short, with 13 bases between. The CDR3 runs to 14 residues. Germline V lookup: CDR1 PRHDT, CDR2 FYEKMQ (reference sequence). CDR3 coding DNA: TGTGCCAGCAGCTTAGAGGTTGGAGGTGGTGAAGCTTTCTTT. Translation gives CASSLEVGGGEAFF. Full variable domain (remainder filled in from reference TRBV13 and TRBJ1-1): AAGVIQSPRHLIKEKRETATLKCYPIPRHDTVYWYQQGPGQDPQFLISFYEKMQSDKGSIPDRFSAQQFSDYHSELNMSSLELGDSALYFCASSLEVGGGEAFFGQGTRLTVV.

The chain uses TRBV9 and TRBJ1-1; 7 bases are a match to TRBD1. CDR3 length: 14 residues. V lost 2 bases to trimming and J lost 5 bases; unmatched junction nucleotides: 6. Looked up from germline, CDR1 is SGDLS and CDR2 is YYNGEE. The CDR3 reads CASSVTGSRTEAFF. For the CDR3, the DNA is TGTGCCAGCAGCGTGACAGGGTCGAGGACTGAAGCTTTCTTT.

The V and J genes are TRBV5-1 and TRBJ1-1; 10 bases agree with TRBD1. After removal of 4 bases from V and 4 bases from J, the junction contained 10 bases not matched to a gene. The V gene's germline CDR1 is SGHRS and CDR2 YFSETQ. This CDR3 spans 16 amino acids. CDR3 DNA sequence: TGCGCCAGCAGCCGAACCCGACAGGGGGCGCGCACTGAAGCTTTCTTT. This codes for CASSRTRQGARTEAFF.

The chain combines TRBV5-6 with TRBJ2-1, with D possibly being TRBD2 (7 bases). Germline V lookup: CDR1 SGHDT, CDR2 YYEEEE. V was pared by 2 bases and J by 3 bases, with 18 bases between. The CDR3 contains 17 residues. The CDR3 region is CASSFWPAGAIYNEQFF. The CDR3 region has the DNA TGTGCCAGCAGCTTCTGGCCGGCGGGGGCGATCTACAATGAGCAGTTCTTC. Filled out from reference TRBV5-6 and TRBJ2-1, the complete variable domain reads DAGVTQSPTHLIKTRGQQVTLRCSPKSGHDTVSWYQQALGQGPQFIFQYYEEEERQRGNFPDRFSGHQFPNYSSELNVNALLLGDSALYLCASSFWPAGAIYNEQFFGPGTRLTVL.

The CDR3 DNA follows: TGTGCCAGCAGCCGGGGTTTGAACACTGAAGCTTTCTTT. Its protein product is CASSRGLNTEAFF. The chain is built from TRBV5-5 and TRBJ1-1; D is ambiguous. The germline V gene has CDR1 SGHKS and CDR2 YYEKEE (reference sequence). This CDR3 is built from 13 residues. V lost 4 bases and J 0 bases, leaving 7 bases between the germline ends.

This clone was seen only once. The genes are TRBV27 and TRBJ1-2; D possibly corresponds to TRBD1 (5 bases). Germline V gives CDR1 MNHEY, CDR2 SMNVEV (reference sequence). V dropped 3 bases and J dropped 6 bases, with 11 bases sitting between them. This CDR3 is 13 amino acids long. CDR3 in amino acids: CASSFDGANGYTF. Here the CDR3 DNA reads TGTGCCAGCAGTTTTGATGGGGCGAATGGCTACACCTTC.

This clone was seen a few times. CDR3 protein: CASSTQGQPFNEKLFF. CDR3 DNA sequence: TGCGCCAGCAGCACACAAGGACAGCCCTTCAATGAAAAACTGTTTTTT. This chain links TRBV5-1 with TRBJ1-4, with a weak D call TRBD1 (6 bases). This CDR3 contains 16 residues. The V gene's germline CDR1 is SGHRS and CDR2 YFSETQ. The V end lost 4 bases, the J end lost 5 bases, and 18 bases lay between the germline ends.

This chain joins TRBV6-6 and TRBJ2-3; TRBD2 aligns across 8 bases. From germline, CDR1 is MNHNY and CDR2 SVGAGI (reference sequence). The CDR3 spans 15 residues. Trimming at V came to 11 bases and at J to 6 bases, leaving 16 bases not matched to a gene. CDR3: CASSSGTSESDTQYF. CDR3 nucleotides: TGTGCCTCCTCATCCGGGACTAGTGAATCGGATACGCAGTATTTT.

The gene calls are TRBV3-1 (or the pseudogene TRBV3-2) and TRBJ2-3; tentative D call: TRBD2 (5 bases). This CDR3 is built from 14 residues. In germline, CDR1 is LGHDT, CDR2 YNNKEL (reference sequence). V was pared by 1 base and J by 8 bases, with 13 bases between. The CDR3 DNA sequence: TGTGCCAGCAGCCAAGTAACCGGGATAGGTACGCAGTATTTT. Encoded protein: CASSQVTGIGTQYF.

On this clone itself: Other DNA variants within this sample encode the same CDR3. CDR3 protein: CASSLGRRDTQYF. DNA of the CDR3: TGTGCCAGCAGCTTAGGGCGGAGAGATACGCAGTATTTT. The chain uses TRBV7-8 and TRBJ2-3; no clear D. There are 13 residues in the CDR3. The germline V gene encodes CDR1 SGHVS and CDR2 FQNEAQ. Trimming stripped 1 base from V and 5 bases from J, with 7 bases between.

The chain employs TRBV19 and TRBJ1-1; TRBD1 aligns across 7 bases. The germline CDR1 and CDR2 sequences are LNHDA and SQIVND (reference sequence). Unmatched junction bases numbered 5, after V lost 6 bases and J lost 1 base. The CDR3 is 14 amino acids. Here the CDR3 reads CASRRGQRNTEAFF. The CDR3 DNA is TGTGCCAGTAGGAGGGGACAGAGGAACACTGAAGCTTTCTTT.

The V and J genes are TRBV7-9 and TRBJ2-5; perhaps TRBD1 as D (6 bases). The CDR3 is made up of 14 amino acids. V lost 8 bases and J lost 5, with 18 bases in between. Germline CDR1 and CDR2: SEHNR and FQNEAQ (reference sequence). The CDR3 spells CASLRDIGMETQYF. The CDR3 DNA sequence: TGTGCCAGCCTCCGGGACATCGGGATGGAGACCCAGTACTTC.

The chain carries TRBV5-4 and TRBJ1-2; possible D gene TRBD1, 5 bases. The CDR3 runs to 13 residues. The V gene's germline CDR1 is SGHNT and CDR2 YYREEE (reference sequence). Between the trimmed V and J ends, which lost 3 bases and 3 bases, there was a span of 9 bases. The CDR3 is CASSWPGDYGYTF. The CDR3 bases are TGTGCCAGCAGCTGGCCGGGGGACTATGGCTACACCTTC. Looking up the rest from reference TRBV5-4 and TRBJ1-2 gives the full variable domain: ETGVTQSPTHLIKTRGQQVTLRCSSQSGHNTVSWYQQALGQGPQFIFQYYREEENGRGNFPPRFSGLQFPNYSSELNVNALELDDSALYLCASSWPGDYGYTFGSGTRLTVV.

For the CDR3, the DNA is TGCGCCAGCAGCCGACCTCCACAGGGGGCGGGGAGAGAGACCCAGTACTTC. Translation: CASSRPPQGAGRETQYF. This chain links TRBV5-1 with TRBJ2-5, with TRBD1 matching over 9 bases. This CDR3 contains 17 residues. Germline CDR1 SGHRS, CDR2 YFSETQ. V lost 4 bases, J lost 4 bases, and 14 bases stayed unmatched.

The CDR3 sequence is CASSRPGISEQYF. The CDR3 DNA is TGTGCCAGCAGCCGACCGGGGATAAGCGAGCAGTACTTC. The rearrangement links TRBV28 to TRBJ2-7; TRBD2 is a possible D gene (5 bases). V was clipped by 6 bases and J by 6 bases, with 15 bases between them. The germline CDR1 and CDR2 sequences are MDHEN and SYDVKM. The CDR3 has 13 residues.

This sequence joins TRBV30 and TRBJ2-3; 13 nucleotides agree with TRBD2. This CDR3 is 16 amino acids long. Germline assignment: CDR1 GTSNPN and CDR2 SVGIG (reference sequence). Trimming cost V 0 bases and J 6 bases; bases outside gene matches: 6. The CDR3 loop is CAWSVLAGGRYDTQYF. The CDR3 DNA is TGTGCCTGGAGTGTACTAGCGGGGGGGCGGTACGATACGCAGTATTTT. Looking up the rest from reference TRBV30 and TRBJ2-3 gives the full variable domain: SQTIHQWPATLVQPVGSPLSLECTVEGTSNPNLYWYRQAAGRGLQLLFYSVGIGQISSEVPQNLSASRPQDRQFILSSKKLLLSDSGFYLCAWSVLAGGRYDTQYFGPGTRLTVL.